The entry that follows covers one T cell receptor (beta chain) sequence. The antigen it binds to is not known. Per-base quality was not reported, and no clone a single base away is much larger than it. The entry originates in a study of post-analysis software for immune sequencing data (dated by TCRdb to about 2015). Notes on the research overall: Disease courses on record covered relapsing-remitting, secondary progressive and progressive-relapsing multiple sclerosis, though some patients had no subtype annotation. Patient repertoires were compared against 10 to 12 previously published healthy control repertoires from donors aged about 6 to 27 years. A subset of samples was prepared in parallel using single-end sample barcoding, then pooled and co-amplified after Illumina adapter ligation. Beyond this particular receptor, the publication reports: When samples were clustered directly using the F measure, samples prepared in the same batch co-clustered strongly, which prompted a batch-effect correction. Normalized Chao1 diversity was significantly lower in multiple sclerosis patients than controls, suggesting substantial peripheral T-cell clonal expansion. Significantly higher frequencies in patients than in controls were found for roughly 5 TRBV segments, including TRBV5-6, TRBV5-1 and TRBV20-1. The control group was slightly older than the multiple sclerosis patient group.

V and J lose 5 bases and 4 bases, and a span of 9 bases separates them. The CDR3 runs 12 residues from the cysteine to the phenylalanine. Only the CDR3 part of the read is kept: 36 bases, read in frame from the first base. Looking up the germline V gene yields CDR1 SGHRS and CDR2 YFSETQ. To demonstrate the VDJtools post-analysis software, TCR beta repertoires were profiled from the peripheral blood of 10 to 15 young patients with multiple sclerosis. The patients with multiple sclerosis were children and adolescents between roughly 6 and 17 years of age. Library creation used PCR. Sequenced on an Illumina HiSeq 2500. To reduce PCR and sequencing biases, unique molecular identifiers were built into the TCR beta cDNA libraries. Per 1 to 10 million input T cells, some 500,000 cDNA molecules were obtained, such that each molecule approximated one T cell. The patient libraries were prepared and sequenced with the same protocol used for the earlier healthy control dataset. Samples belonging to the same batch were prepared together, multiplexed and sequenced on a shared HiSeq lane. The study's processing was this. Raw barcoded reads were processed with MIGEC, and single-read molecular identifier groups were discarded before consensus assembly and CDR3 extraction. VDJtools was used for post-analysis of the clonotype tables, with diversity normalized by down-sampling every dataset to the smallest sample size. To correct batch-related cross-sample contamination, repertoire overlap clustering matched CDR3 amino acid sequences but not nucleotide sequences. Clones were called with MiXCR by TCRdb after fastp trimmed the public reads at Q25, and only in-frame beta chains were retained. Identical CDR3 protein sequences are pooled into one entry, listed with their most common genes and DNA. TCRdb, rather than the study authors, made the V and J calls. The sample table lists around 500,000 distinct CDR3 sequences, under 40% of them with a count of one. Clones ranked in the top ten supply around 6% of the sample.

The sequencing sample was made of blood. The rearranged chain carries TRBV5-1 and TRBJ1-1; TRBD1 is possibly the D segment (6 matching bases). This clonotype was obtained from a girl between 2 and 17 years old with multiple sclerosis. The DNA sequence is given as TGCGCCAGCAGGGAAGGGGGCACTGAAGCTTTCTTT. Its product reads: CASREGGTEAFF.